Below, 18 T cell receptor beta chains from the same sample are listed, as sequenced in a study of shared clonotypes between healthy human individuals. Profiled with immunoSEQ multiplex PCR; TCRdb holds only in-frame clones, not every one. The table includes about a million clones, roughly 80% detected once. Sequenced: memory CD4+ T cells from PBMCs. The subset is: CD45RA-negative fraction. The receptor set was obtained from a man aged 18 to 30 in good health. Some clones in this sample may be carry-over from other donors' samples.

About this clone: A far larger clone is one base from this, pointing to a likely read error. This chain uses TRBV4-3 with TRBJ2-1; unclear D gene. CDR1 LGHNA and CDR2 YSLEER come from the germline V gene. This CDR3 is 15 amino acids long. V was trimmed by 4 bases and J by 0 bases, leaving 10 bases between them. CDR3 region: CASSLELDSYNEQFF. The DNA for the CDR3 is TGCGCCAGCAGCCTCGAACTCGACTCCTACAATGAGCAGTTCTTC.

The chain links TRBV29-1 to TRBJ2-7, with 7 nucleotides matching TRBD1. The CDR3 covers 14 residues. CDR1 is SQVTM and CDR2 is ANQGSEA in the germline V gene. After removal of 7 bases from V and 3 bases from J, the junction contained 12 bases not matched to a gene. The CDR3 DNA follows: TGCAGCGCATATTCCGGGACAGCAAACTACGAGCAGTACTTC. It is translated as CSAYSGTANYEQYF.

The gene calls are TRBV9 and TRBJ2-1; D gene ambiguous. The CDR3 length is 15 residues. The V end lost 0 bases, the J end lost 1 base, and 8 bases lay between the germline ends. CDR1 SGDLS and CDR2 YYNGEE come from the germline V gene. CDR3 protein: CASSVGVPSYNEQFF. The DNA of the CDR3 is TGTGCCAGCAGCGTAGGTGTGCCTTCCTACAATGAGCAGTTCTTC.

The rearrangement links TRBV10-3 to TRBJ2-1, with D perhaps assigned TRBD1 or TRBD2 (7 bases each). CDR1 and CDR2 (germline): ENHRY, SYGVKD. V shed 6 bases and J shed 0 bases, with 12 bases lying between them. This CDR3 is 15 amino acids long. CDR3 region: CAIRGGDSSYNEQFF. For the CDR3, the DNA is TGTGCCATCAGAGGGGGGGACAGCTCCTACAATGAGCAGTTCTTC.

The chain couples TRBV21-1 to TRBJ2-6; TRBD2 is the table's D call, not checked against the DNA. TRBV21-1 is given as a pseudogene. The length of the CDR3 is 20 residues. CDR3 residues: CASRTPRGGQTPTGANVLTF. The CDR3 DNA sequence: TGTGCCAGCAGGACTCCCCGGGGGGGACAAACTCCCACTGGGGCCAACGTCCTGACTTTC.

V gene TRBV7-2 combines with J gene TRBJ2-7; 8 nucleotides align to TRBD1. CDR3 length: 14 residues. The J segment lost 5 bases and the V segment lost 4 bases, leaving 7 bases of the junction unmatched. Germline V gives CDR1 SGHTA, CDR2 FQGNSA. The CDR3 here is CASSSDRVSDEQYF. The CDR3 DNA follows: TGTGCCAGCAGCTCGGACAGGGTTAGCGACGAGCAGTACTTC.

J is TRBJ2-5 and V is TRBV5-1; D not resolved. CDR3 size: 11 residues. Germline V gene data show CDR1 as SGHRS and CDR2 as YFSETQ. Deletions cut 7 bases from V and 5 bases from J, with 9 bases between. The CDR3 loop is CASGNTETQYF. DNA for the CDR3: TGCGCCAGCGGCAATACGGAGACCCAGTACTTC.

The chain employs TRBV6-5 and TRBJ2-7, with a weak D call TRBD2 (6 bases). The CDR3 totals 14 residues. The germline CDR1 and CDR2 sequences are MNHEY and SVGAGI. V lost 6 bases and J lost 1, with 13 bases in between. CDR3 amino acids: CASRVGTSSYEQYF. Written as DNA, the CDR3 is TGTGCCAGCAGAGTTGGGACTTCTTCCTACGAGCAGTACTTC.

This clone was picked up a small number of times. The CDR3 sequence: CASSVTGTVQETQYF. The CDR3 DNA reads as TGTGCCAGCAGCGTGACCGGGACAGTCCAAGAGACCCAGTACTTC. The V call is TRBV9, the J call TRBJ2-5; 7 bases match TRBD1. This CDR3 region has 15 residues. V was clipped by 2 bases and J by 1 base; unmatched bases: 5. The germline V gene has CDR1 SGDLS and CDR2 YYNGEE.

Many counts were recorded for this clone. Other DNA sequences within the sample encode an identical CDR3. The rearrangement uses TRBV5-1 and TRBJ2-7, with TRBD1 matching 7 bases. The CDR3 runs to 13 residues. Trimming cost V 0 bases and J 10 bases; bases outside gene matches: 7. Germline V CDR1 and CDR2: SGHRS, YFSETQ. For the CDR3, the DNA is TGCGCCAGCAGCTTGGACAGGGGTGGGGGACAGTACTTC. Its translation: CASSLDRGGGQYF.

The genes are TRBV25-1 and TRBJ2-1; a weak D match, TRBD1 (7 bases). From germline, CDR1 is MGHDK and CDR2 SYGVNS. The CDR3 has 14 amino acids. V gave up 7 bases and J gave up 8 bases, with 18 bases separating them. The CDR3 DNA reads as TGTGCCAGCAACGTGGGCAGGGGGGAGTATGAGCAGTTCTTC. This codes for CASNVGRGEYEQFF.

This chain links TRBV5-1 with TRBJ2-1, with TRBD2 matching over 9 bases. Germline V gene sequence: CDR1 SGHRS, CDR2 YFSETQ. V shed 0 bases, J shed 0 bases, and the junction held 4 bases outside the gene matches. CDR3 size: 17 residues. CDR3 sequence reads: CASSLVSGRSSYNEQFF. The CDR3 nucleotides read TGCGCCAGCAGCTTGGTAAGCGGGAGGAGCTCCTACAATGAGCAGTTCTTC.

The sample holds a few counts of this clone. The J gene is TRBJ2-2, the V gene TRBV5-1; 8 bases are shared with TRBD2. The CDR3 is 18 amino acids. V shed 1 base, J shed 0 bases, and the junction held 8 bases outside the gene matches. The germline CDR1 and CDR2 sequences are SGHRS and YFSETQ. The DNA of the CDR3 is TGCGCCAGCAGCTTGCAGGCTAGCGGGCCATCGAACACCGGGGAGCTGTTTTTT. This translates into CASSLQASGPSNTGELFF.

This sequence joins TRBV5-1 and TRBJ1-3; D is undetermined. Germline-derived CDR1 and CDR2 are SGHRS and YFSETQ. With 2 bases removed from V and 0 bases from J, the gap between germline ends came to 12 bases. The CDR3 covers 16 residues. For the CDR3, the DNA is TGCGCCAGCAGCTTTATTTCGGCGGCCTCTGGAAACACCATATATTTT. Translating it yields CASSFISAASGNTIYF.

This clone was observed a handful of times. J is TRBJ1-5 and V is TRBV28; D might be TRBD1 (6 bases). The CDR3 runs 14 residues. CDR1 and CDR2 from the germline V gene are MDHEN and SYDVKM. The ends were cut back, 5 bases at V and 5 bases at J, with 13 bases in the middle. CDR3 sequence (DNA): TGTGCCAGCAGTCCCTCACAGGGTTATCAGCCCCAGCATTTT. Protein product: CASSPSQGYQPQHF. The full variable domain, with the rest looked up from reference TRBV28 and TRBJ1-5, is DVKVTQSSRYLVKRTGEKVFLECVQDMDHENMFWYRQDPGLGLRLIYFSYDVKMKEKGDIPEGYSVSREKKERFSLILESASTNQTSMYLCASSPSQGYQPQHFGDGTRLSIL.

Concerning this clone: The same CDR3 can be traced to other DNA sequences in this sample. The V call is TRBV12-5, the J call TRBJ1-1; D remains unclear. V lost 1 base and J 4 bases, leaving 7 bases between the germline ends. CDR1 and CDR2 from the germline V gene are LGHNT and FRNRAP. The CDR3 runs 13 residues. The CDR3, as DNA: TGTGCTAGTGGTTTGGAAGAGGGCACTGAAGCTTTCTTT. Its translation is CASGLEEGTEAFF.

The CDR3 reads CASSLRTYTDTQYF. CDR3 nucleotide sequence: TGCGCCAGCAGCTTGAGGACTTACACAGATACGCAGTATTTT. The J gene is TRBJ2-3, the V gene TRBV5-1, with D possibly TRBD2 on 5 matching bases. Germline lookup yields CDR1 SGHRS and CDR2 YFSETQ. Trimming shortened V by 1 base and J by 2 bases, and 8 bases separated the two germline ends. CDR3 length: 14 residues.

The V and J genes are TRBV5-8 and TRBJ1-4; 9 nucleotides align to TRBD1. Trimming at V came to 7 bases and at J to 7 bases, leaving 8 bases not matched to a gene. CDR1 is SGHTS, CDR2 YDEGEE, per germline. The CDR3 length is 14 residues. The CDR3 region has the DNA TGTGCCAGCCGATTACAGGGGGCGGTTGAAAAACTGTTTTTT. This gives the protein CASRLQGAVEKLFF.